The 7 T cell receptor beta chains below were found in one sample sequenced in a study of beta chain features in type 1 diabetes. Findings and caveats of the study: The study found moderately but significantly shorter TCRB CDR3s in all four CD4+ subsets of Type 1 diabetes patients.

The study reverse transcribed the entire isolated RNA, so it sequenced expressed TCRB transcripts. The data were produced by immunoSEQ multiplex PCR, yet TCRdb's version contains in-frame clones alone and is incomplete. Among some 640,000 clones listed, around an eighth were seen once. These receptors' targets are unknown. Sequenced sample: naive CD4+ T cells from blood. The receptors were gathered from a man between 18 and 35 years old with type 1 diabetes.

This clone has more than one count but fewer than ten. V usage is TRBV30 and J usage is TRBJ1-5; D not resolved. Germline V gene lookup returns CDR1 GTSNPN and CDR2 SVGIG (reference sequence). The CDR3 spans 13 residues. Trimming removed 7 bases from V and 3 bases from J, with 13 bases in between. CDR3 DNA sequence: TGTGCCTTCCGGCGAGGTGACAATCAGCCCCAGCATTTT. Translating it yields CAFRRGDNQPQHF.

This clone occurred once. The chain uses TRBV5-6 and TRBJ2-6; D is uncertain. The CDR3 covers 15 residues. The germline CDR1 and CDR2 sequences are SGHDT and YYEEEE. V lost 0 bases and J lost 0, with 4 bases in between. Here the CDR3 reads CASSLDPSGANVLTF. CDR3 sequence (DNA): TGTGCCAGCAGCTTGGACCCCTCTGGGGCCAACGTCCTGACTTTC.

This clone came up a few times. The rearrangement joins TRBV13 to TRBJ2-3; D possibly corresponds to TRBD2 (6 bases). Trimming shortened V by 5 bases and J by 2 bases, and 14 bases separated the two germline ends. CDR1 and CDR2 (germline): PRHDT, FYEKMQ (reference sequence). This CDR3 has 15 residues. The CDR3 sequence is CASSTLAPFTDTQYF. The CDR3 DNA is TGTGCCAGCAGCACACTAGCACCTTTCACAGATACGCAGTATTTT.

This sequence joins TRBV4-2 and TRBJ1-2, with 9 bases fitting TRBD1. Germline values: CDR1 LGHNA, CDR2 YNFKEQ. The CDR3 is 15 amino acids. The V gene end was trimmed by 4 bases and the J gene end by 0 bases; junction bases not matched to a gene: 3. The CDR3 DNA reads TGTGCCAGCAGCCCCGGGACAGGGTCTAACTATGGCTACACCTTC. It yields the protein CASSPGTGSNYGYTF.

A few counts support this clone. The rearrangement links TRBV2 to TRBJ1-2; D unclear. CDR3 length equals 11 residues. Germline V CDR1 and CDR2: SNHLY, FYNNEI. The V and J ends lost 5 bases and 4 bases respectively, with 5 bases between them. The CDR3 DNA follows: TGTGCCAGCAGTCAATCCTATGGCTACACCTTC. This encodes CASSQSYGYTF.

The rearrangement joins TRBV7-6 to TRBJ1-4, with a tentative D call TRBD1 (6 bases). Germline CDR1 reads SGHVS; CDR2 reads FNYEAQ. Trimming removed 3 bases at V and 7 bases at J, with 12 bases between. This CDR3 spans 14 amino acids. The CDR3 bases are TGTGCCAGCAGCTTTGGGGGGCAAAGTGAAAAACTGTTTTTT. Translating it yields CASSFGGQSEKLFF.

This clone was observed a handful of times. The chain links TRBV28 to TRBJ2-1, with 9 bases aligning to TRBD1. V trimming: 4 bases; J trimming: 7 bases; junction bases outside the gene matches: 2. Germline V gene data show CDR1 as MDHEN and CDR2 as SYDVKM. The CDR3 has 13 amino acids. CDR3 DNA: TGTGCCAGCAGTTCGGGACAGGGAAATGAGCAGTTCTTC. It specifies CASSSGQGNEQFF.